This T cell receptor beta chain was sequenced for a study of T cells in Graves' hyperthyroidism and ophthalmopathy. As for the study in general: Blood was drawn when the patient was first diagnosed and still untreated.

Template material for amplifying TCR beta CDR3 regions consisted of RNA transcripts. Primed by the HTBI set, a first-round RT-PCR was run on the TCR CDR3. In TCRdb, the multiplex PCR reads were re-called with MiXCR into one record per CDR3 protein. The sample consists of 300,000 to 400,000 distinct CDR3 sequences, roughly 23% of them appearing once. The CDR3 runs to 15 residues. Germline CDR1 and CDR2: MNHNS and SASEGT. Trimming stripped 7 bases from V and 9 bases from J, with 21 bases between. As for this clonotype: A much larger clone lies a single base off, so this may be a read error.

The receptor was isolated from a woman aged 45-59 years with Graves' hyperthyroidism. Sequencing used blood. The chain combines TRBV6-1 with TRBJ2-2; D might be TRBD1 or TRBD2, each matching 5 bases. CDR3 residues: CASTWGPAGLRELFF. CDR3 DNA: TGTGCCAGCACCTGGGGACCAGCAGGCTTAAGGGAGCTGTTTTTT.